This entry lists 29 T cell receptor beta chains sequenced from one sample in a study of cytomegalovirus exposure and HLA in healthy donors. The assay was immunoSEQ multiplex PCR, and TCRdb's table has in-frame clones only and misses some. The top ten clones hold 2.6% of a sample with fewer than 250,000 clones, around nine tenths of them seen once. Sequences were obtained from PBMCs. Receptors were obtained from a man in his late teens or twenties in good health and CMV-seronegative.

The V gene is TRBV10-1, the J gene TRBJ2-3; 7 bases line up with TRBD2. Unmatched junction bases numbered 10, after V lost 0 bases and J lost 7 bases. The CDR3 totals 16 residues. Germline CDR1 is WNHNN and CDR2 is SYGVQD (reference sequence). CDR3 sequence reads: CASSESPGTTPNTQYF. The CDR3 coding sequence is TGCGCCAGCAGTGAGTCCCCCGGGACTACACCAAATACGCAGTATTTT.

The chain carries TRBV7-9 and TRBJ2-7, with 9 bases identical to TRBD1. Trimming at V came to 3 bases and at J to 5 bases, leaving 5 bases not matched to a gene. The CDR3 length is 14 residues. From germline, CDR1 is SEHNR and CDR2 FQNEAQ (reference sequence). CDR3 nucleotide sequence: TGTGCCAGCAGCTTCCGGGACAGGGTGGACGAGCAGTACTTC. It encodes CASSFRDRVDEQYF.

Comments on this clone: The germline gene is not matched at one end of the junction; a read error may be the cause. This sequence joins TRBV7-7 and TRBJ1-1, with a possible D match to TRBD1 (5 bases). Germline V gene lookup returns CDR1 SSHAT and CDR2 FNYEAQ (reference sequence). CDR3 length equals 18 residues. CDR3 protein: CASRRKRGLILANTEAFF. In nucleotides, the CDR3 is TGTGCTAGCAGACGGAAGAGGGGACTCATTTTAGCGAACACTGAAGCTTTCTTT.

The chain recombines TRBV29-1 with TRBJ1-6; TRBD1 matches 11 bases. Germline-derived CDR1 and CDR2 are SQVTM and ANQGSEA. This CDR3 has 15 residues. J gave up 7 bases and V 6 bases, and 8 bases lay outside the gene matches. Written as DNA, the CDR3 is TGCAGCGTCCGTATCGGACAGGGGGCAAATTCACCCCTCCACTTT. Amino acid sequence: CSVRIGQGANSPLHF. Together with reference TRBV29-1 and TRBJ1-6, the CDR3 gives the full variable domain: SAVISQKPSRDICQRGTSLTIQCQVDSQVTMMFWYRQQPGQSLTLIATANQGSEATYESGFVIDKFPISRPNLTFSTLTVSNMSPEDSSIYLCSVRIGQGANSPLHFGNGTRLTVT.

The chain employs TRBV10-1 and TRBJ1-1, with 7 positions matching TRBD1. The length of the CDR3 is 13 residues. Trimming cost V 5 bases and J 3 bases; bases outside gene matches: 3. Germline CDR1 reads WNHNN; CDR2 reads SYGVQD (reference sequence). In DNA, the CDR3 is TGCGCCAGCAGTAGGGGGCGCGACACTGAAGCTTTCTTT. It codes for CASSRGRDTEAFF.

This clone has just a few counts. V is TRBV6-5 and J is TRBJ1-2, with 7 nucleotides matching TRBD1. Germline CDR1 MNHEY, CDR2 SVGAGI. The CDR3 runs 14 residues. V trimming: 5 bases; J trimming: 4 bases; junction bases outside the gene matches: 7. CDR3 DNA sequence: TGTGCCAGCAGTAAAGGACAGGAAATCTATGGCTACACCTTC. It encodes CASSKGQEIYGYTF.

A single count supports this clone. The gene calls are TRBV4-3 and TRBJ2-5; D is perhaps TRBD2 (5 bases). The CDR3 has 15 amino acids. Trimming removed 1 base from V and 4 bases from J, with 13 bases in between. Germline V gene lookup returns CDR1 LGHNA and CDR2 YSLEER. The CDR3 here is CASSQGETGRETQYF. The CDR3 nucleotides read TGCGCCAGCAGCCAAGGGGAGACGGGAAGAGAGACCCAGTACTTC.

This clone was counted many times. The rearrangement links TRBV7-3 to TRBJ2-7, with D possibly TRBD1 on 7 matching bases. The CDR3 is made up of 14 amino acids. V was pared by 2 bases and J by 4 bases, with 12 bases between. Germline V gives CDR1 SGHTA, CDR2 FQGTGA. In DNA, the CDR3 is TGTGCCAGCAGCTTAGGGGGGACAGATTACGAGCAGTACTTC. It yields the protein CASSLGGTDYEQYF.

This chain joins TRBV18 and TRBJ2-5; D gene uncertain. Germline V lookup: CDR1 KGHSH, CDR2 LQKENI. Between the trimmed V and J ends, which lost 2 bases and 7 bases, there was a span of 17 bases. There are 15 residues in the CDR3. CDR3 amino acids: CASSPGLQDGGTQYF. In DNA, the CDR3 is TGTGCCAGCTCACCAGGTTTGCAGGATGGTGGGACCCAGTACTTC.

This rearrangement joins TRBV7-2 to TRBJ1-5; tentatively, D is TRBD1 (5 bases). The CDR3 has 14 residues. Trimming took off 4 bases at V and 7 bases at J, with 14 bases between the two ends. From germline, CDR1 is SGHTA and CDR2 FQGNSA. The chain's CDR3 is CASSWGGVGQPQHF. Written as DNA, the CDR3 is TGTGCCAGCAGCTGGGGGGGTGTTGGCCAGCCCCAGCATTTT.

J is TRBJ2-7 and V is TRBV7-9; possible D gene TRBD1, 6 bases. This CDR3 has 13 residues. From germline, CDR1 is SEHNR and CDR2 FQNEAQ (reference sequence). V gave up 8 bases and J gave up 3 bases, with 14 bases separating them. CDR3 DNA: TGTGCCAGCCTGAGCCAGGACAGCTACGAGCAGTACTTC. Its protein is CASLSQDSYEQYF.

The rearrangement links TRBV4-3 to TRBJ2-1; 9 nucleotides align to TRBD1. V gave up 1 base and J gave up 7 bases; unmatched junction bases: 8. Germline V gene sequence: CDR1 LGHNA, CDR2 YSLEER. The CDR3 is 16 residues long. Here the CDR3 DNA reads TGCGCCAGCAGCCAAGCCCGCGGGACAGGGCAAAATGAGCAGTTCTTC. It codes for CASSQARGTGQNEQFF.

This sequence joins TRBV29-1 and TRBJ2-3; TRBD2 might be the D (6 bases). V was pared by 0 bases and J by 4 bases, with 17 bases between. This CDR3 is built from 16 residues. Germline CDR1 is SQVTM and CDR2 is ANQGSEA. For the CDR3, the DNA is TGCAGCGTTGAAGATCCCCCCCGGGGAGGTCCAGATACGCAGTATTTT. Residues: CSVEDPPRGGPDTQYF.

V usage is TRBV7-2 and J usage is TRBJ2-3; the match to TRBD2 covers 10 bases. The ends lost 2 bases at V and 5 bases at J; junction bases unmatched: 4. The CDR3 has 15 residues. Germline V gene data show CDR1 as SGHTA and CDR2 as FQGNSA. The CDR3 spells CASSLTAGGLDTQYF. CDR3 DNA: TGTGCCAGCAGCTTAACAGCGGGGGGGTTAGATACGCAGTATTTT.

The chain has TRBV6-7 and TRBJ2-5, with 7 bases aligning to TRBD1. TRBV6-7 is an open reading frame, and its role is uncertain. The CDR3 extends over 15 amino acids. Trimming took 7 bases from V and 10 from J; bases not matched to a gene: 18. CDR3 loop: CASTVTRDRFNCQYF. As DNA, the CDR3 is TGTGCCAGCACCGTAACCCGGGACAGATTTAATTGCCAGTACTTC.

The chain uses TRBV7-2 and TRBJ2-4; 9 bases agree with TRBD2. The V gene's germline CDR1 is SGHTA and CDR2 FQGNSA. This CDR3 spans 14 amino acids. V was pared by 5 bases and J by 9 bases, with 8 bases of the junction left unmatched. The CDR3 nucleotides read TGTGCCAGCAGCGGTAGCGGGAGAGTCGGCATTCAGTACTTC. Amino acid sequence: CASSGSGRVGIQYF.

The rearrangement uses TRBV5-1 and TRBJ2-3; a possible D gene is TRBD2 (6 bases). The ends were cut back, 6 bases at V and 2 bases at J, with 10 bases in the middle. Germline values: CDR1 SGHRS, CDR2 YFSETQ. This CDR3 is 13 amino acids long. The CDR3 nucleotides read TGCGCCAGCACCAGGGACTCCACAGATACGCAGTATTTT. Amino acid sequence: CASTRDSTDTQYF.

The V call is TRBV28, the J call TRBJ1-1; D might be TRBD1 (5 bases). This CDR3 has 12 amino acids. The germline gives CDR1 MDHEN, CDR2 SYDVKM. V shed 11 bases and J shed 5 bases, with 15 bases lying between them. CDR3 in DNA: TGTGCCGGCCGGGGGGGGTTGACTGAAGCTTTCTTT. Amino acid sequence: CAGRGGLTEAFF.

The CDR3 spells CSVEIAVTGTQYF. CDR3 sequence (DNA): TGCAGCGTTGAGATAGCGGTAACGGGGACCCAGTACTTC. The V gene is TRBV29-1, the J gene TRBJ2-5, with D perhaps TRBD2 (6 bases). The CDR3 loop spans 13 amino acids. V lost 3 bases and J 7 bases, leaving 15 bases between the germline ends. CDR1 is SQVTM, CDR2 ANQGSEA, per germline.

The CDR3 protein is CASSSGTVGNTIYF. Here the CDR3 DNA reads TGTGCCAGCAGCTCCGGGACAGTAGGAAACACCATATATTTT. This chain links TRBV5-6 with TRBJ1-3, with TRBD1 identical over 7 bases. The V and J ends lost 3 bases and 4 bases, in that order; junction bases with no gene match: 4. The germline V gene encodes CDR1 SGHDT and CDR2 YYEEEE. The CDR3 totals 14 residues.

The chain is built from TRBV6-5 and TRBJ1-1; possible D gene TRBD1, 5 bases. V lost 4 bases and J lost 0, with 15 bases in between. This CDR3 has 16 residues. Germline lookup yields CDR1 MNHEY and CDR2 SVGAGI. The CDR3 region has the DNA TGTGCCAGCAGTTCTCGCACAGGACCCATGAACACTGAAGCTTTCTTT. Translated, it gives CASSSRTGPMNTEAFF.

The J gene is TRBJ1-4, the V gene TRBV11-2; D unresolved. CDR1 SGHAT and CDR2 FQNNGV come from the germline V gene. This CDR3 contains 15 residues. Trimming took 4 bases from V and 4 from J, leaving 13 bases between them. The CDR3 loop is CASSSPGEGNEKLFF. Written as DNA, the CDR3 is TGTGCCAGCAGCTCCCCCGGTGAGGGTAATGAAAAACTGTTTTTT. Variable domain in full (rest from reference TRBV11-2 and TRBJ1-4): EAGVAQSPRYKIIEKRQSVAFWCNPISGHATLYWYQQILGQGPKLLIQFQNNGVVDDSQLPKDRFSAERLKGVDSTLKIQPAKLEDSAVYLCASSSPGEGNEKLFFGSGTQLSVL.

This chain connects TRBV4-3 to TRBJ1-2; no firm D call. Deletions cut 0 bases from V and 8 bases from J, with 16 bases between. CDR3 length equals 15 residues. Germline V gene sequence: CDR1 LGHNA, CDR2 YSLEER. The CDR3 here is CASSQDMGWEAGYTF. In nucleotides, the CDR3 is TGCGCCAGCAGCCAAGATATGGGATGGGAGGCCGGCTACACCTTC.

The CDR3 region has the DNA TGCAGCGTTGACCTCTATGGCTACACCTTC. Protein sequence: CSVDLYGYTF. The V and J genes are TRBV29-1 and TRBJ1-2, with no clear D. Trimming took off 3 bases at V and 4 bases at J, with 3 bases between the two ends. CDR1 and CDR2 (germline): SQVTM, ANQGSEA. The CDR3 spans 10 residues.

V is TRBV2 and J is TRBJ2-7, with TRBD2 identical over 11 bases. V lost 6 bases to trimming and J lost 0 bases; unmatched junction nucleotides: 1. The CDR3 covers 14 residues. Germline assignment: CDR1 SNHLY and CDR2 FYNNEI. Here the CDR3 DNA reads TGTGCCAGCAGGGGACTAGCGGACTCCTACGAGCAGTACTTC. Residues: CASRGLADSYEQYF.

This chain links TRBV5-6 with TRBJ2-3, with a possible D match to TRBD2 (5 bases). The CDR3 loop spans 15 amino acids. Germline V gene lookup returns CDR1 SGHDT and CDR2 YYEEEE. V was pared by 4 bases and J by 2 bases, with 14 bases between. The CDR3 DNA sequence: TGTGCCAGCAGCGGCGGGCTGCCTAACACAGATACGCAGTATTTT. Protein sequence: CASSGGLPNTDTQYF.

The chain combines TRBV5-1 with TRBJ1-6; 7 positions match TRBD1. With V trimmed by 0 bases and J by 8 bases, 14 bases remained unmatched. This CDR3 is built from 18 residues. Germline loops: CDR1 SGHRS, CDR2 YFSETQ. CDR3 sequence reads: CASSLDPPTGEVDSPLHF. CDR3 nucleotide sequence: TGCGCCAGCAGCTTGGACCCCCCTACAGGGGAGGTAGATTCACCCCTCCACTTT.

As regards this clone: Other DNA sequences within the sample encode an identical CDR3. The genes are TRBV7-9 and TRBJ2-7; no reliable D call. V lost 5 bases to trimming and J lost 4 bases, with 9 bases between them. Germline assignment: CDR1 SEHNR and CDR2 FQNEAQ (reference sequence). This CDR3 spans 12 amino acids. The CDR3 protein is CASSPRTYEQYF. For the CDR3, the DNA is TGTGCCAGCAGCCCTCGAACTTACGAGCAGTACTTC.

The genes are TRBV7-2 and TRBJ1-2; perhaps TRBD1 as D (6 bases). CDR3 length: 13 residues. Germline V gene data show CDR1 as SGHTA and CDR2 as FQGNSA. V was cut by 3 bases and J by 4 bases, with 9 bases left in between. In nucleotides, the CDR3 is TGTGCCAGCAGCTTGGCCAGGGGCTATGGCTACACCTTC. Encoded protein: CASSLARGYGYTF.